The source of this TCR beta chain is a study of cytomegalovirus exposure and HLA in healthy donors. It was with 60 Vbeta and 13 Jbeta primers that the PCR ran. In the study's own analysis: In a later analysis, some 11 million of tens of millions of unique beta chains occurred in at least two donors. The table came from immunoSEQ multiplex PCR; TCRdb's copy has only in-frame clones and leaves some out. V and J calls and clone size come straight from that table; D and trimming were deduced from the DNA. The table has about 120,000 clones, 9.5% seen once. CDR3 length equals 14 residues. CDR1 is SEHNR and CDR2 is FQNEAQ in the germline V gene (reference sequence). Trimming took off 1 base at V and 4 bases at J, with 7 bases between the two ends.

The J gene is TRBJ1-4, the V gene TRBV7-9; D uncertain. The receptor's source is a man aged 25-45 years in good health and CMV-seronegative. The sample comprised PBMCs. CDR3 loop: CASSLGTVNEKLFF. For the CDR3, the DNA is TGTGCCAGCAGCTTAGGAACTGTTAATGAAAAACTGTTTTTT. Supplemented by reference TRBV7-9 and TRBJ1-4, the full variable domain reads DTGVSQNPRHKITKRGQNVTFRCDPISEHNRLYWYRQTLGQGPEFLTYFQNEAQLEKSRLLSDRFSAERPKGSFSTLEIQRTEQGDSAMYLCASSLGTVNEKLFFGSGTQLSVL.